This T cell receptor beta chain was sequenced in a study of blood T cells in healthy people across ages. This clonotype was seen more than once but under ten times. The antigen is undetermined. General observations from the study: Older age went with lower TCR beta diversity per million T cells, in a roughly linear way.

Trimming left V 3 bases short and J 0 bases short, with 9 bases between. This CDR3 has 14 residues. The germline V gene encodes CDR1 DFQATT and CDR2 SNEGSKA (reference sequence). Primers used in a second PCR of about 6 to 11 cycles were a sample-barcoded 5' primer and a J-beta primer mix. TCRdb re-called the 5' RACE reads through MiXCR, storing one row per CDR3 protein. The sample has some 1,500,000 distinct CDR3 sequences, around 40% seen once; the top ten hold 4%. J is TRBJ2-4 and V is TRBV20-1; perhaps TRBD2 as D (6 bases). Sequencing was performed on blood. The sequence was obtained from a woman between 18 and 29 years old in good health. CDR3 region: CSARGGLAKNIQYF. The CDR3 nucleotides are TGCAGTGCTAGGGGAGGACTAGCCAAAAACATTCAGTACTTC.